In its sample, the clone carrying this T cell receptor beta chain ranks as medium-sized. The target antigen is unknown. This sample stems from a study of beta chain bispecific antibodies for T cell cancers. Study at large: Sequenced cells survived coculture with leukemia lines plus bispecific antibodies.

V dropped 4 bases and J dropped 10; count of bases not matched to a gene: 19. The CDR3 extends over 20 amino acids. Germline V CDR1 and CDR2: SGHDN, FVKESK. TCRdb re-called the 5' RACE reads with MiXCR, one entry per CDR3 protein. The sample has 21,000 or so distinct CDR3 sequences; approximately 2.4% are singletons. General study points: TRBV5-6, highly similar to TRBV5-5, is cross-recognized by anti-TRBV5-5 antibody. In these mixed samples, most targeted TRBV reads derived from the leukemia cell line.

T cells were expanded from blood mononuclear cells for about 3 days with anti-CD3 OKT3 or CD3/CD28 beads. Sample: healthy donor T cells cultured with leukemia cells. J is TRBJ2-2 and V is TRBV14; TRBD2 agrees at 15 bases. This receptor was taken from a human donor in good health. Some clones in this sample may be carry-over from other donors' samples. CDR3 in amino acids: CASSPDYPGTSGGTPEELFF. In DNA form, the CDR3 reads TGTGCCAGCAGCCCCGACTACCCCGGGACTAGCGGGGGGACTCCGGAGGAGCTGTTTTTT.